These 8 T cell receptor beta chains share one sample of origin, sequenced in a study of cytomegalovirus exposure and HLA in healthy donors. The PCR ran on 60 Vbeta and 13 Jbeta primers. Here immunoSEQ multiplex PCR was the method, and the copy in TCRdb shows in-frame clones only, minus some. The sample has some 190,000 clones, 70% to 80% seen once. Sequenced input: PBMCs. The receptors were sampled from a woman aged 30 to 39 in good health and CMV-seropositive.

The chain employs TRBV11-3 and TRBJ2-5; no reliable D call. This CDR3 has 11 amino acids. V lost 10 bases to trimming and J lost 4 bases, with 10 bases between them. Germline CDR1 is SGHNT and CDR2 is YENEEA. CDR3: CATTFGETQYF. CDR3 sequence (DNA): TGTGCCACCACGTTCGGAGAGACCCAGTACTTC. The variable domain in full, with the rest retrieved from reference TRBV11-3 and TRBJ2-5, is EAGVVQSPRYKIIEKKQPVAFWCNPISGHNTLYWYLQNLGQGPELLIRYENEEAVDDSQLPKDRFSAERLKGVDSTLKIQPAELGDSAVYLCATTFGETQYFGPGTRLLVL.

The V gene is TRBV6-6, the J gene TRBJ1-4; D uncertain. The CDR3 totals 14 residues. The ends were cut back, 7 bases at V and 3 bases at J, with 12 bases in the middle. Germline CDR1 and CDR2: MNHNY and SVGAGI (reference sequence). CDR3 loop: CASKEGRPNEKLFF. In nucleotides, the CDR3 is TGTGCCAGCAAGGAGGGTAGGCCTAATGAAAAACTGTTTTTT.

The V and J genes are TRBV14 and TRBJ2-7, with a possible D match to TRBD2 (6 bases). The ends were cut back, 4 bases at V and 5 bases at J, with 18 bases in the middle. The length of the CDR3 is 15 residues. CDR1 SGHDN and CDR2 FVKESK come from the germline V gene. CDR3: CASSLVLAPKDEQYF. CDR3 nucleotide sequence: TGTGCCAGCAGCCTCGTCCTAGCGCCCAAGGACGAGCAGTACTTC.

This CDR3 is CATSRDQTSTDTQYF. The CDR3 DNA sequence: TGTGCCACCAGCAGAGATCAGACTAGCACAGATACGCAGTATTTT. This chain connects TRBV15 to TRBJ2-3, with D unclear. This CDR3 contains 15 residues. CDR1 and CDR2 (germline): LNHNV, YYDKDF (reference sequence). V was trimmed by 0 bases and J by 0 bases, leaving 7 bases between them.

CDR3 loop: CASSLFGYNEQFF. CDR3 nucleotides: TGTGCCAGCAGCTTATTCGGCTACAATGAGCAGTTCTTC. The chain employs TRBV7-2 and TRBJ2-1; D is uncertain. CDR3 size: 13 residues. Trimming pared 2 bases from V and 3 bases from J, leaving 5 bases between. CDR1 is SGHTA and CDR2 is FQGNSA in the germline V gene.

CDR3 in amino acids: CASSALGLRRTDTQYF. CDR3 sequence (DNA): TGTGCCAGCAGTGCCCTGGGGCTCAGAAGAACAGATACGCAGTATTTT. The gene calls are TRBV28 and TRBJ2-3; D may be TRBD1 (5 bases). The V gene lost 5 bases and the J gene lost 3 bases, with 18 bases spanning the gap. Germline CDR1 MDHEN, CDR2 SYDVKM. This CDR3 region has 16 residues. Complete variable domain (other parts from reference TRBV28 and TRBJ2-3): DVKVTQSSRYLVKRTGEKVFLECVQDMDHENMFWYRQDPGLGLRLIYFSYDVKMKEKGDIPEGYSVSREKKERFSLILESASTNQTSMYLCASSALGLRRTDTQYFGPGTRLTVL.

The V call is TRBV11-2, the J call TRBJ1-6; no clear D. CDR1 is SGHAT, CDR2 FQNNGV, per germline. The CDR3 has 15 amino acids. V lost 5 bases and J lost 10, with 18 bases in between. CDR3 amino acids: CASSQLEWSHSPLHF. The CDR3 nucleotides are TGTGCCAGCAGCCAACTAGAATGGTCTCACTCACCCCTCCACTTT.

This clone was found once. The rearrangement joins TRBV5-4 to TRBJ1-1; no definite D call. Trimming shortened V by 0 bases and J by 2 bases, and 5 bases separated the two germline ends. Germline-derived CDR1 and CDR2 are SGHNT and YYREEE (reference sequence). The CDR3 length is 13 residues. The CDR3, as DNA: TGTGCCAGCAGCTTGGACAGAAACACTGAAGCTTTCTTT. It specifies CASSLDRNTEAFF.